This passage covers 14 T cell receptor beta chains from one sample sequenced in a study of tumor-infiltrating lymphocytes in primary liver carcinoma. RNA isolated from unsorted whole blood supplied the blood RNA, with germline DNA also extracted. A primer in the constant region served to generate TCR beta cDNA from 450 to 600 ng of total RNA. Libraries covering TCR beta were generated through three nested multiplex PCR rounds (using a slightly modified ARM-PCR). The first two PCR rounds, roughly 9 cycles each, used TRBV1-TRBV30 forward primers and a C-beta reverse primer. TCRdb reprocessed the multiplex PCR reads with MiXCR, giving one entry per CDR3 protein. The table has approximately 210,000 distinct CDR3 sequences, 65% seen once. Sequencing was carried out using peripheral blood. These receptors all come from a woman aged 60-75 years with primary liver carcinoma and hepatitis B virus infection.

This clonotype was observed a few times. The chain employs TRBV6-5 and TRBJ2-3, with 12 bases lining up with TRBD2. Germline V gene data show CDR1 as MNHEY and CDR2 as SVGAGI. J gave up 0 bases and V 8 bases, and 15 bases lay outside the gene matches. CDR3 length equals 19 residues. CDR3 DNA sequence: TGTGCCAGCCTCGGGCTAGCGGGAGGGTACGACCTCAGCACAGATACGCAGTATTTT. Protein sequence: CASLGLAGGYDLSTDTQYF.

As regards this clonotype: Because it lacks the conserved phenylalanine or tryptophan at the end, this CDR3 is likely a read error. CDR3 coding DNA: TGCGCCAGCAGTGAGTCATCAGGGACTGAAGCTTTCATT. This translates into CASSESSGTEAFI. The chain is built from TRBV10-1 and TRBJ1-1; D might be TRBD1 (5 bases). V gave up 0 bases and J gave up 5 bases, with 7 bases separating them. The CDR3 contains 13 residues. CDR1 is WNHNN and CDR2 is SYGVQD in the germline V gene (reference sequence).

This clonotype was picked up many times. V usage is TRBV5-4 and J usage is TRBJ1-4, with 10 bases matching TRBD1. The V gene's germline CDR1 is SGHNT and CDR2 YYREEE (reference sequence). With V trimmed by 4 bases and J by 6 bases, 3 bases remained unmatched. This CDR3 is 14 amino acids long. CDR3 region: CASSPGQGYEKLFF. In nucleotides, the CDR3 is TGTGCCAGCAGCCCGGGACAGGGGTATGAAAAACTGTTTTTT. The whole variable domain, filled in from reference TRBV5-4 and TRBJ1-4, reads ETGVTQSPTHLIKTRGQQVTLRCSSQSGHNTVSWYQQALGQGPQFIFQYYREEENGRGNFPPRFSGLQFPNYSSELNVNALELDDSALYLCASSPGQGYEKLFFGSGTQLSVL.

Points on this clonotype: This may be a read error: a much more frequent sequence differs by one nucleotide. The rearrangement joins TRBV10-2 to TRBJ1-1, with D tentatively TRBD1 (5 bases). The V gene's germline CDR1 is WSHSY and CDR2 SAAADI. This CDR3 is 13 amino acids long. V was shortened by 7 bases and J by 6 bases, with 15 bases between the two germline ends. The CDR3 DNA reads TGCGCCAGCATCGGTCAGGGCTGGGCTGAAGCTTTCTTT. Its translation: CASIGQGWAEAFF.

A remark on this clonotype: An end of the junction does not agree with germline; a read error may underlie this. The chain uses TRBV11-3 and TRBJ2-5, with D unresolved. Germline V gene data show CDR1 as SGHNT and CDR2 as YENEEA. CDR3 size: 12 residues. CDR3 sequence reads: CVSSLGKETQYF. For the CDR3, the DNA is TGTGTCAGCAGCTTAGGGAAAGAGACCCAGTACTTC.

The gene calls are TRBV6-2 or TRBV6-3 and TRBJ1-4; D possibly corresponds to TRBD1 (6 bases). This CDR3 comprises 15 residues. V lost 8 bases, J lost 5 bases, and 18 bases lay in between. Germline V gene data show CDR1 as MNHEY and CDR2 as SVGEGT. The DNA for the CDR3 is TGTGCCAGCGGGGACGGGGGGGCGCTCAATGAAAAACTGTTTTTT. Its translation is CASGDGGALNEKLFF.

As concerns this clonotype: A read error is likely, as this CDR3 ends without the conserved phenylalanine or tryptophan. No DNA is shown, since the ends of the CDR3 on it are uncertain; the CDR3 is the one TCRdb lists. V and J are TRBV21-1 and TRBJ2-7; TRBD1, as called in the table, went unchecked against the DNA. TRBV21-1 is assigned pseudogene status. The CDR3 is 15 residues long, ends included. The CDR3 sequence: CASSEWGSRFHEQYL.

The chain combines TRBV11-2 with TRBJ2-1, with D unresolved. V gave up 5 bases and J gave up 5 bases, with 13 bases separating them. The CDR3 covers 14 residues. Germline CDR1 SGHAT, CDR2 FQNNGV. Here the CDR3 reads CASSINRYDNEQFF. CDR3 sequence (DNA): TGTGCCAGCAGCATAAACCGCTACGACAATGAGCAGTTCTTC. The full variable domain, rest sourced from reference TRBV11-2 and TRBJ2-1, is EAGVAQSPRYKIIEKRQSVAFWCNPISGHATLYWYQQILGQGPKLLIQFQNNGVVDDSQLPKDRFSAERLKGVDSTLKIQPAKLEDSAVYLCASSINRYDNEQFFGPGTRLTVL.

In regard to this clonotype: A much larger clone is a single base away; this may be a read error. The genes are TRBV12-3 or TRBV12-4 and TRBJ1-1; D may be TRBD1 (5 bases). V lost 6 bases, J lost 11 bases, and 16 bases lay in between. CDR3 length equals 12 residues. The DNA for the CDR3 is TGTGCCAGCAGGCGGGGGATGGGCGTGGCTTTCTTT. It is translated as CASRRGMGVAFF.

This clonotype was seen only a few times. The conserved phenylalanine or tryptophan is not found at the CDR3 terminus, so this likely reflects a read error. The chain links TRBV12-3 or TRBV12-4 to TRBJ2-7, with TRBD2 matching over 7 bases. The CDR3 is 15 amino acids. The ends lost 7 bases at V and 5 bases at J; junction bases unmatched: 14. This CDR3 reads CASTEPGRPIHEQYL. The DNA for the CDR3 is TGTGCCAGCACCGAACCCGGGAGGCCCATCCACGAGCAGTACCTC.

The V and J genes are TRBV6-6 and TRBJ1-1; 8 positions agree with TRBD1. J gave up 5 bases and V 0 bases, and 20 bases lay outside the gene matches. Germline values: CDR1 MNHNY, CDR2 SVGAGI (reference sequence). CDR3 size: 20 residues. In DNA, the CDR3 is TGTGCCAGCAGTTACTCGATCGGGGAGGACAGGGTAGAAGTAGAAACTGAAGCTTTCTTT. Protein: CASSYSIGEDRVEVETEAFF.

Comments on this clonotype: The junction shows a germline mismatch at one end, possibly a read error. This rearrangement joins TRBV29-1 to TRBJ1-3; D ambiguous. Germline V gives CDR1 SQVTM, CDR2 ANQGSEA. The CDR3 has 14 amino acids. This CDR3 reads CSVVVSSSGSTIYF. CDR3 coding DNA: TGCAGCGTTGTTGTCAGTAGCTCTGGAAGCACCATATATTTT.

About this clonotype: A much larger clone is a single base away; this may be a read error. The gene calls are TRBV14 and TRBJ2-7; no definite D call. The CDR3 runs 17 residues. Germline V gene data show CDR1 as SGHDN and CDR2 as FVKESK. The V gene lost 2 bases and the J gene lost 1 base, with 18 bases spanning the gap. The CDR3: CASSQLDRSRVSYEQYF. DNA of the CDR3: TGTGCCAGCAGCCAATTGGACCGGAGTAGGGTTTCCTACGAGCAGTACTTC.

The genes are TRBV2 and TRBJ2-7; the D gene is possibly TRBD2 (5 bases). This CDR3 spans 12 amino acids. Per germline, CDR1 SNHLY and CDR2 FYNNEI. The V end lost 9 bases, the J end lost 2 bases, and 11 bases lay between the germline ends. CDR3 protein: CASNRGAYEQYF. The CDR3 nucleotides are TGTGCCAGTAATCGGGGAGCCTACGAGCAGTACTTC.